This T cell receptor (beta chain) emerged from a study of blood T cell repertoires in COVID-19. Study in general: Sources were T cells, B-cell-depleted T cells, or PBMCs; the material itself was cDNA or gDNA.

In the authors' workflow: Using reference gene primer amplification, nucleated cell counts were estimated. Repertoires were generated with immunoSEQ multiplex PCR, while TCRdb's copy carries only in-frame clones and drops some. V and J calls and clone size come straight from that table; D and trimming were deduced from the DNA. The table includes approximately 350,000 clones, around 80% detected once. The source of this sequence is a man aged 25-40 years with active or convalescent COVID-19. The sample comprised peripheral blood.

Here the CDR3 DNA reads TGTGCCTGGACCTTGACAGCTGAAGCTTTCTTT. Its translation is CAWTLTAEAFF. The chain has TRBV30 and TRBJ1-1, with a possible D match to TRBD1 (5 bases). Germline V gene data show CDR1 as GTSNPN and CDR2 as SVGIG (reference sequence). The CDR3 sequence is 11 residues long. Trimming shortened V by 4 bases and J by 6 bases, and 9 bases separated the two germline ends.